A selection of T cell receptor beta chains follows, all from one sample in a study of blood T cell repertoires in COVID-19. Clones were read by immunoSEQ multiplex PCR, and TCRdb kept only the in-frame ones, dropping some. There are 250,000 to 350,000 clones in the sample; roughly 90% occur only once, and under 15% lies in the top ten. The specimen sequenced was peripheral blood. The receptors were sampled from a woman aged 55-70 years with acute or convalescent COVID-19. Both conserved end residues are part of each CDR3.

j_call: TRBJ1-1; v_call: TRBV6-5; cdr3_aa: CASGRNRNTEAFF
j_call: TRBJ1-2; v_call: TRBV20-1; cdr3_aa: CTPGDPLF
j_call: TRBJ2-1; v_call: TRBV27; cdr3_aa: CASSVRLAGAYNEQFF
j_call: TRBJ2-7; v_call: TRBV5-1; cdr3_aa: CASSSGLAGGGFSYEQYF
j_call: TRBJ2-7; v_call: TRBV4-3; cdr3_aa: CASSRTGGGIYEQYF
j_call: TRBJ1-2; v_call: TRBV12-3/TRBV12-4; cdr3_aa: CASANGRRGYTF
j_call: TRBJ1-5; v_call: TRBV6-9; cdr3_aa: CASRDSNSNQPQHF
j_call: TRBJ2-1; v_call: TRBV6-2/TRBV6-3; cdr3_aa: CASSTRTSGTYNEQFF
j_call: TRBJ1-2; v_call: TRBV6-5; cdr3_aa: CASSQTGRRYGYTF
j_call: TRBJ1-1; v_call: TRBV7-2; cdr3_aa: CASSSGQVNGAFF
j_call: TRBJ1-4; v_call: TRBV3-1/TRBV3-2; cdr3_aa: CASSQVWLTHEKEKLFF
j_call: TRBJ2-7; v_call: TRBV30; cdr3_aa: CAWTRTSDSYEQYF
j_call: TRBJ1-5; v_call: TRBV7-2; cdr3_aa: CASSPGTGYQPQHF
j_call: TRBJ1-6; v_call: TRBV28; cdr3_aa: CASKIGQVYSPLHF
j_call: TRBJ2-1; v_call: TRBV27; cdr3_aa: CASSPPTGYNEQFF
j_call: TRBJ2-7; v_call: TRBV6-5; cdr3_aa: CASSTGQGEREQYF
j_call: TRBJ1-2; v_call: TRBV28; cdr3_aa: CASRPPRGTGVGGYTF
j_call: TRBJ2-7; v_call: TRBV29-1; cdr3_aa: CSVGLTGSSYEQYF
j_call: TRBJ1-3; v_call: TRBV6-1; cdr3_aa: CASSEQGRNTIYF
j_call: TRBJ2-2; v_call: TRBV5-4; cdr3_aa: CASSWAAGGVTGELFF
j_call: TRBJ1-2; v_call: TRBV15; cdr3_aa: CATSSPDRGGAGGYTF
j_call: TRBJ2-7; v_call: TRBV5-4; cdr3_aa: CASSFDSGAYEQYF
j_call: TRBJ1-2; v_call: TRBV2; cdr3_aa: CASSERQGVNGYTF
j_call: TRBJ2-2; v_call: TRBV6-2/TRBV6-3; cdr3_aa: CASSYATSANTGELFF